This T cell receptor beta chain is from a study of regulatory T cells in long-lasting Graves disease (dated by TCRdb to the early 2020s). In terms of the full investigation: Antithyroid drugs had been taken for less than 3 months by newly diagnosed Graves' disease patients. Peripheral blood TCR sequencing and RNA sequencing compared persistent Graves' disease patients with newly diagnosed Graves' disease patients. The study took place in China and was registered as a clinical trial. TCR sequencing covered some 13 persistent and roughly 20 newly diagnosed Graves' disease patients, some 33 samples in total. Findings and caveats that apply to the study as a whole: A larger number of public clonotypes was shared among persistent patients (under 3,000) than among newly diagnosed patients (around 870). The authors acknowledged the small sample size as a limitation that may reduce accuracy. The study examined only peripheral blood because the primary lesion, thyroid tissue, could not be accessed. Sequencing and analysis were limited to the TCR beta chain. Preferential use of TRBV28, TRBJ1-2 and TRBJ2-5 was observed in persistent disease, whereas TRBV20-1 and TRBJ2-1 were favored in newly diagnosed disease. Persistent Graves' disease patients showed lower TCR Shannon entropy and fewer highly expanded clones than newly diagnosed patients, suggesting clonal expansion.

CDR1 and CDR2 (SEHNR, FQNEAQ) derive from the germline V gene (reference sequence). Counted from cysteine to phenylalanine, this CDR3 has 15 amino acids. Just the 45-base CDR3 DNA is kept, in frame starting at base 1. V lost 5 bases and J lost 5 bases; the stretch between them is 16 bases long. This clonotype was recorded many times. What this receptor recognizes is not known. No much larger clonotype is one base removed from it; base qualities were not supplied. Interpreted using the paper, the time point label stands for: newly diagnosed GD, antithyroid drugs for less than 3 months. For both TCR sequencing and RNA sequencing, RNA was extracted from PBMCs using TRIzol. Graves' disease was diagnosed according to American Thyroid Association guidelines. Recruitment of patients was carried out at an endocrinology department in Xi'an, China. From each patient, roughly 9 milliliters of peripheral blood was collected into an EDTA anticoagulant tube. Ficoll Paque Plus density gradient separation was used to isolate PBMCs, and no further T cell sorting was performed. An Agilent 2100 Bioanalyzer and agarose gel were used to check RNA quality, and a NanoDrop 2000 was used to measure RNA concentration.

Receptor amplification or capture employed multiplex PCR. TCRdb lists the instrument as Illumina HiSeq 4000. iRepertoire HTBI primers and Arm-PCR amplification of CDR3 regions were used to construct TCR beta libraries. Before sequencing, the PCR products went through gel purification. From the authors' description of their analysis: Gene usage analysis of CDR3 amino acid clonotypes relied on the 60 or so TRBV and around 13 TRBJ segments identified across samples. Filtered high-quality paired reads were merged into contigs using COPE and FqMerger. Contigs were aligned with BLAST to IMGT TRBV, TRBD and TRBJ reference genes, and CDR3 was defined per IMGT. Clonotypes above 0.1% frequency were classified as highly expanded clones. Repertoire diversity was measured by Shannon entropy, and V-J evenness by the Gini coefficient. A clonotype was considered public if more than one individual shared it. In TCRdb, the public reads were trimmed at Q25 with fastp and aligned with MiXCR, with productive beta chains retained. Rows are combined by CDR3 protein, so each entry shows the most common genes and DNA. In this record, the V and J calls reflect TCRdb's handling and not the investigators' own analysis. Across this sample there are fewer than 650,000 distinct CDR3 sequences, with 15% to 20% seen only once. Approximately 12% of the sample belongs to the ten largest clones.

The sample was also reused in another study, on T cells in Graves' hyperthyroidism and ophthalmopathy. From that second study: Graves' hyperthyroidism was defined as stable when no progression to ophthalmopathy occurred over 18 months of follow-up. Hyperthyroidism patients were newly diagnosed, had a disease duration of under 2 months, and were aged 18 to 65 years. Patients with uncontrolled infections, other autoimmune diseases, pregnancy or lactation were excluded. Diagnoses relied on clinical symptoms, serum thyroxine and TRAb, thyroid ultrasound and orbital computed tomography. The TCR CDR3 was subjected to a first round of RT-PCR using the HTBI primer set and the Qiagen OneStep RT-PCR kit. Most expanded thyroid clonotypes (frequency above 0.001) were also detected in blood, a finding suggesting that blood repertoires may reflect thyroid immune responses. Ophthalmopathy was separated from stable hyperthyroidism by a 13 V-J signature model, with 85% to 90% sensitivity and 81% to 82% specificity obtained in cross-validation and 80%/75% obtained in testing. During validation, the model predicted progression to ophthalmopathy a median of about 5.9 months ahead of onset, with more than 55% sensitivity and around 73% specificity. To identify TCR V-J signatures that set the groups apart, the researchers used a discovery cohort of about a hundred patients, made up of fewer than 50 with Graves' ophthalmopathy and some 58 with stable Graves' hyperthyroidism. An independent validation cohort of around 19 hyperthyroidism patients and over 15 patients who later progressed to ophthalmopathy tested prospective prediction of ophthalmopathy. The approximately 100 discovery patients were randomly divided into training and test sets at a 7:3 ratio. Thyroid tissue and blood T-cell repertoires from six or seven Graves' hyperthyroidism patients were also compared in the study. After sampling, hyperthyroidism patients received methimazole starting at 30 mg daily, and ophthalmopathy patients received high-dose intravenous methylprednisolone. Libraries were constructed in a second round of multiplex PCR, after which size selection and purification were performed. The libraries were sequenced on an Illumina HiSeq2000 using paired-end 100 bp reads. SOAPnuke was used to process the raw data, throwing out any read that contained adapters or uncalled bases, had a mean Phred below 15, or lacked an exact constant-primer or identifier match. COPE v1.2.5 was used to merge high-quality paired reads, and clonotypes were defined as unique nucleotide sequences. MiTCR v1.1 was used to align clonotypes to the IMGT TRBV, TRBD and TRBJ reference segments. The analysis included only V-J combinations with a frequency above 0.0001, which together covered approximately 99% of the repertoires. The TCS score was defined as F50 (clonal expansion) divided by E x V (chaos), with BLOSUM62-based TCRdist calculated between CDR3 peptides within each V-J. Welch's t-statistics and random forest reduced roughly 530 V-J features to roughly 13, which were used in a naive Bayes classifier (R e1071). Sample size was not statistically predetermined, and blinding of investigators to group allocation was not performed. The paper reports TCR Vbeta CDR3 sequencing of 130 to 150 peripheral blood samples: around 45 ophthalmopathy, 70 to 85 hyperthyroidism and 17 progressor patients.

The TCR originated in a young man with Graves disease. Donor details come from another sample of the same person, matched by shared clones. Sequencing was performed on peripheral blood mononuclear cells (PBMCs), taken at new diagnosis, from a patient treated with antithyroid drugs. The sequence is built from TRBV7-9 and TRBJ2-1, with the identity of the D gene unclear. The CDR3 region has the sequence CASSPDPPSNNEQFF. The DNA reads as follows: TGTGCCAGCAGCCCCGACCCACCCTCGAACAATGAGCAGTTCTTC.